The T cell receptor (beta chain) under discussion was sequenced for a study of T-cell memory formation after mild COVID-19. V was pared by 4 bases and J by 0 bases, with 6 bases of the junction left unmatched. This CDR3 is built from 16 residues. Germline values: CDR1 MDHEN, CDR2 SYDVKM. TCRdb recomputed calls from the 5' RACE reads with MiXCR, one row per CDR3 protein. The top ten clones hold 3.5% of a sample with hundreds of thousands of distinct CDR3 sequences, 16% of them seen once. The sequencing sample was made of PBMCs or a T cell subset sorted from them (not recorded which). This receptor was identified in a man aged 18-30 years who had mild COVID-19 (a few samples of this study predate the infection). Cell type and time point are not known. The chain recombines TRBV28 with TRBJ2-1, with TRBD2 matching over 7 bases. This CDR3 reads CASSSLGGSSYNEQFF. The CDR3 region has the DNA TGTGCCAGCAGTTCCCTGGGGGGGAGCTCCTACAATGAGCAGTTCTTC.